The TCR beta chain described here comes from a study of blood T cell repertoires in COVID-19. Across the study: Some COVID-19 samples were acute and others convalescent; all came from the United States, Italy and Spain. From T cells, B-cell-depleted T cells, or PBMCs came the material, which was cDNA or gDNA.

This CDR3 is 19 amino acids long. The germline V gene has CDR1 LGHNA and CDR2 YNFKEQ. Concerning this clone: Mismatch with germline at one junction end may stem from a read error.

Authors' methods: Reference gene primer amplification in the assay estimated nucleated cell counts. TCRdb's table, derived via immunoSEQ multiplex PCR, lists solely in-frame clones and lacks some. For V, J and clone size, that table is used; D and trimming come from the DNA. The sample has 350,000 or so clones, 90% seen once. Sequenced: peripheral blood. This chain connects TRBV4-2 to TRBJ2-6; 11 positions match TRBD2. The clonotype was recovered from a man aged 18 to 29 with active or convalescent COVID-19. The CDR3 loop reads CASSPYTSGGSYGANVLTF. As DNA, the CDR3 is TGTGCCAGCAGCCCATATACTAGCGGGGGTTCTTATGGGGCCAACGTGCTGACTTTC.